What follows are 29 T cell receptor beta chains derived from one specimen sequenced in a study of shared T cell receptors in the human thymus. TCRdb keeps only in-frame clones here, not all; method: immunoSEQ multiplex PCR. The sample records over 350,000 clones, around 95% being singletons. The specimen sequenced was thymocytes. These receptors all stem from a human donor.

The table lists this clone with a count of one. The V gene is TRBV28, the J gene TRBJ1-3; a possible D gene is TRBD1 (5 bases). Trimming removed 7 bases at V and 1 base at J, with 11 bases between. The CDR3 loop spans 14 amino acids. The germline CDR1 and CDR2 sequences are MDHEN and SYDVKM. For the CDR3, the DNA is TGTGCCAGCACCCTCAGGGAGTCTGGAAACACCATATATTTT. It specifies CASTLRESGNTIYF.

The J gene is TRBJ2-2, the V gene TRBV7-6; 7 positions match TRBD2. CDR1 SGHVS and CDR2 FNYEAQ come from the germline V gene. J gave up 3 bases and V 5 bases, and 12 bases lay outside the gene matches. The CDR3 has 17 amino acids. CDR3 DNA: TGTGCCAGCAGCCCCGTTCACGAAGCGGGGTACACCGGGGAGCTGTTTTTT. It specifies CASSPVHEAGYTGELFF.

The rearrangement joins TRBV7-9 to TRBJ2-7, with D possibly matching TRBD1 (6 bases). Trimming left V 6 bases short and J 5 bases short, with 20 bases between. Germline CDR1 reads SEHNR; CDR2 reads FQNEAQ (reference sequence). This CDR3 has 15 residues. CDR3 sequence reads: CASSPVGHLLHEQYF. CDR3 bases: TGTGCCAGCAGTCCCGTGGGACATCTACTCCACGAGCAGTACTTC.

The V gene is TRBV5-1, the J gene TRBJ2-1; possibly TRBD2 for D (5 bases). The germline V gene encodes CDR1 SGHRS and CDR2 YFSETQ. V was clipped by 0 bases and J by 6 bases, with 16 bases between them. This CDR3 has 16 amino acids. CDR3 sequence (DNA): TGCGCCAGCAGCTTGGTGGGGATAGGGAGATGCAATGAGCAGTTCTTC. Protein: CASSLVGIGRCNEQFF.

This clone showed up just once. This sequence joins TRBV2 and TRBJ1-5, with D tentatively TRBD1 (5 bases). Germline V gene data show CDR1 as SNHLY and CDR2 as FYNNEI. The CDR3 spans 16 residues. V was pared by 0 bases and J by 3 bases, with 12 bases between. For the CDR3, the DNA is TGTGCCAGCAGTGAAGCCTGGGGCCGCTCCAATCAGCCCCAGCATTTT. Translating gives CASSEAWGRSNQPQHF.

The rearrangement links TRBV6-4 to TRBJ1-1; possibly TRBD1 for D (6 bases). There are 13 residues in the CDR3. Germline CDR1 reads MRHNA; CDR2 reads SNTAGT. Trimming stripped 6 bases from V and 5 bases from J, with 13 bases between. The CDR3 sequence: CASRSQGETEAFF. Here the CDR3 DNA reads TGTGCCAGCAGATCACAGGGAGAAACTGAAGCTTTCTTT.

J is TRBJ2-5 and V is TRBV27; a weak D match, TRBD2 (6 bases). Trimming took 3 bases from V and 5 from J, leaving 13 bases between them. This CDR3 comprises 14 residues. Germline V gene sequence: CDR1 MNHEY, CDR2 SMNVEV (reference sequence). The CDR3 region has the DNA TGTGCCAGCAGTTTGGGGCGAGGAGGGGAGACCCAGTACTTC. This codes for CASSLGRGGETQYF.

This chain uses TRBV4-1 with TRBJ1-4, with D possibly TRBD1 on 6 matching bases. This CDR3 contains 19 residues. The V gene's germline CDR1 is MGHRA and CDR2 YSYEKL. Trimming pared 2 bases from V and 6 bases from J, leaving 25 bases between. In DNA, the CDR3 is TGCGCCAGCAGCCAAAGTGATGAGGTCCGGGAAGGGGGTGATGAAAAACTGTTTTTT. Its protein product is CASSQSDEVREGGDEKLFF.

The chain recombines TRBV27 with TRBJ2-7; D not certain. Germline V gene data show CDR1 as MNHEY and CDR2 as SMNVEV (reference sequence). This CDR3 region has 11 residues. Between the trimmed V and J ends, which lost 8 bases and 0 bases, there was a span of 5 bases. The CDR3 here is CASGSSYEQYF. Written as DNA, the CDR3 is TGTGCCAGCGGTAGCTCCTACGAGCAGTACTTC.

This chain links TRBV28 with TRBJ1-2; TRBD1 is a possible D gene (5 bases). The V and J ends lost 5 bases and 8 bases respectively, with 18 bases between them. The germline V gene has CDR1 MDHEN and CDR2 SYDVKM. CDR3 length: 14 residues. The CDR3 bases are TGTGCCAGCAGTCTGCCCCAGGGTCTTCACGGCTACACCTTC. Translation: CASSLPQGLHGYTF.

This chain uses TRBV29-1 with TRBJ2-3, with 8 nucleotides matching TRBD1. This CDR3 is built from 16 residues. Germline CDR1 SQVTM, CDR2 ANQGSEA. V lost 8 bases to trimming and J lost 3 bases; unmatched junction nucleotides: 16. The CDR3 bases are TGCAGCCTTTCCCCATCGGAGCAGGGGGCGACAGATACGCAGTATTTT. Its protein is CSLSPSEQGATDTQYF.

This clone was picked up one time. The chain recombines TRBV7-7 with TRBJ2-5, with D maybe TRBD1 (6 bases). V lost 6 bases and J 5 bases, leaving 13 bases between the germline ends. CDR3 size: 13 residues. The germline gives CDR1 SSHAT, CDR2 FNYEAQ (reference sequence). The CDR3 loop is CASSRGQMETQYF. The CDR3 DNA reads TGTGCCAGCAGTCGTGGACAGATGGAGACCCAGTACTTC.

The rearrangement joins TRBV6-6 to TRBJ1-2; D not resolved. The germline V gene has CDR1 MNHNY and CDR2 SVGAGI (reference sequence). V shed 2 bases and J shed 2 bases, with 12 bases lying between them. The CDR3 has 15 residues. CDR3 DNA: TGTGCCAGCAGTTACCCGAGAGCGGAGAACTATGGCTACACCTTC. Encoded protein: CASSYPRAENYGYTF.

This clone was counted a single time. V usage is TRBV6-5 and J usage is TRBJ1-5; 8 bases map to TRBD1. The CDR3 consists of 14 residues. The V gene end was trimmed by 6 bases and the J gene end by 7 bases; junction bases not matched to a gene: 8. CDR1 and CDR2 from the germline V gene are MNHEY and SVGAGI. Here the CDR3 reads CASSQTGVGQPQHF. CDR3 nucleotide sequence: TGTGCCAGCAGCCAGACAGGGGTCGGGCAGCCCCAGCATTTT.

This chain uses TRBV30 with TRBJ2-5; 7 bases are a match to TRBD1. Germline V gives CDR1 GTSNPN, CDR2 SVGIG (reference sequence). V shed 1 base and J 3 bases; nucleotides not matched to a gene: 8. This CDR3 has 15 amino acids. The CDR3 DNA sequence: TGTGCCTGGAGTGCATTCCCCGGGACAGAAGAGACCCAGTACTTC. It codes for CAWSAFPGTEETQYF. The full variable domain, rest sourced from reference TRBV30 and TRBJ2-5, is SQTIHQWPATLVQPVGSPLSLECTVEGTSNPNLYWYRQAAGRGLQLLFYSVGIGQISSEVPQNLSASRPQDRQFILSSKKLLLSDSGFYLCAWSAFPGTEETQYFGPGTRLLVL.

This chain joins TRBV4-1 and TRBJ2-7, with 13 bases that match TRBD2. CDR3 size: 16 residues. After removal of 2 bases from V and 2 bases from J, the junction contained 3 bases not matched to a gene. The germline CDR1 and CDR2 sequences are MGHRA and YSYEKL. In nucleotides, the CDR3 is TGCGCCAGCAGCCAACTAGGACTAGCGGGAGCCTACGAGCAGTACTTC. It is translated as CASSQLGLAGAYEQYF.

This chain connects TRBV6-5 to TRBJ1-1, with no clear D. Germline loops: CDR1 MNHEY, CDR2 SVGAGI. Trimming pared 6 bases from V and 4 bases from J, leaving 12 bases between. The CDR3 sequence is 13 residues long. Here the CDR3 reads CASRTRSATEAFF. CDR3 DNA sequence: TGTGCCAGCAGGACGAGGTCCGCCACTGAAGCTTTCTTT.

The chain recombines TRBV11-2 with TRBJ2-3; D is ambiguous. CDR3 size: 12 residues. Trimming left V 7 bases short and J 3 bases short, with 8 bases between. Looked up from germline, CDR1 is SGHAT and CDR2 is FQNNGV. The CDR3 sequence: CASMESTDTQYF. CDR3 bases: TGTGCCAGCATGGAGTCAACAGATACGCAGTATTTT.

The chain joins TRBV7-8 to TRBJ2-7; TRBD1 aligns across 7 bases. J gave up 5 bases and V 2 bases, and 21 bases lay outside the gene matches. Germline V gene data show CDR1 as SGHVS and CDR2 as FQNEAQ. CDR3 length equals 19 residues. The CDR3 loop is CASSLRLPGCQGEYDEQYF. The CDR3 nucleotides read TGTGCCAGCAGCTTAAGACTTCCGGGGTGCCAGGGGGAATATGACGAGCAGTACTTC.

The chain joins TRBV2 to TRBJ2-1; D might be TRBD1 (6 bases). Germline CDR1 is SNHLY and CDR2 is FYNNEI. V lost 6 bases to trimming and J lost 5 bases, with 14 bases between them. The CDR3 length is 14 residues. Here the CDR3 reads CASRTGLDNNEQFF. Here the CDR3 DNA reads TGTGCCAGCAGGACAGGACTGGACAACAATGAGCAGTTCTTC.

Written as DNA, the CDR3 is TGTGCCAGCAGCTTAATTCTTAGGGGCATTGGGACTGAAGCTTTCTTT. The encoded protein is CASSLILRGIGTEAFF. The J gene is TRBJ1-1, the V gene TRBV7-9; a weak D match, TRBD1 (5 bases). With 2 bases removed from V and 5 bases from J, the gap between germline ends came to 18 bases. The CDR3 spans 16 residues. The germline CDR1 and CDR2 sequences are SEHNR and FQNEAQ (reference sequence). The full variable domain, its missing parts supplied by reference TRBV7-9 and TRBJ1-1, is DTGVSQNPRHKITKRGQNVTFRCDPISEHNRLYWYRQTLGQGPEFLTYFQNEAQLEKSRLLSDRFSAERPKGSFSTLEIQRTEQGDSAMYLCASSLILRGIGTEAFFGQGTRLTVV.

The rearrangement joins TRBV5-1 to TRBJ1-2; D might be TRBD1 (6 bases). Germline loops: CDR1 SGHRS, CDR2 YFSETQ. V was shortened by 5 bases and J by 2 bases, with 10 bases between the two germline ends. The CDR3 is 13 residues long. For the CDR3, the DNA is TGCGCCAGCAGGATTGGACAGAACTATGGCTACACCTTC. Its protein is CASRIGQNYGYTF.

This chain connects TRBV7-9 to TRBJ2-5; 7 bases agree with TRBD2. Germline-derived CDR1 and CDR2 are SEHNR and FQNEAQ (reference sequence). The CDR3 is 16 residues long. V lost 0 bases to trimming and J lost 3 bases; unmatched junction nucleotides: 7. CDR3 nucleotide sequence: TGTGCCAGCAGCTTAGCCCTTCCGGGACTAAAAGAGACCCAGTACTTC. This gives the protein CASSLALPGLKETQYF.

V usage is TRBV9 and J usage is TRBJ2-1; D is uncertain. This CDR3 spans 15 amino acids. V lost 0 bases, J lost 4 bases, and 11 bases lay in between. Germline V gene lookup returns CDR1 SGDLS and CDR2 YYNGEE. CDR3 residues: CASSVESPLYNEQFF. CDR3 nucleotide sequence: TGTGCCAGCAGCGTAGAGTCTCCCCTATACAATGAGCAGTTCTTC.

This clone appeared a few times. V usage is TRBV7-6 and J usage is TRBJ2-1; TRBD1 matches 7 bases. The J segment lost 0 bases and the V segment lost 5 bases, leaving 13 bases of the junction unmatched. The CDR3 runs to 18 residues. Germline CDR1 SGHVS, CDR2 FNYEAQ. CDR3 DNA sequence: TGTGCCAGCAGCCAAAACAGGGGATCACAGAGCTCCTACAATGAGCAGTTCTTC. Encoded protein: CASSQNRGSQSSYNEQFF.

The CDR3 coding sequence is TGTGCCAGCAGCCAAGGAATGAACGAGCAGTACTTC. It is translated as CASSQGMNEQYF. This chain joins TRBV14 and TRBJ2-7; D is unclear. Germline CDR1 reads SGHDN; CDR2 reads FVKESK. V lost 1 base and J 5 bases, leaving 6 bases between the germline ends. This CDR3 region has 12 residues.

The chain carries TRBV19 and TRBJ2-5; 8 bases are a match to TRBD2. The junction had 13 bases not matched to a gene; V was cut back by 5 bases and J by 2 bases. This CDR3 comprises 17 residues. Germline CDR1 is LNHDA and CDR2 is SQIVND (reference sequence). For the CDR3, the DNA is TGTGCCAGTAGTCCGGGACTAAGGGAGCGGGAGCAAGAGACCCAGTACTTC. Its translation is CASSPGLREREQETQYF.

This sequence joins TRBV9 and TRBJ2-7; perhaps TRBD2 as D (5 bases). Between the trimmed V and J ends, which lost 3 bases and 5 bases, there was a span of 21 bases. There are 16 residues in the CDR3. The V gene's germline CDR1 is SGDLS and CDR2 YYNGEE. CDR3 DNA sequence: TGTGCCAGCAGCGGCAGAGCTAGCAGTCTTACCCACGAGCAGTACTTC. It encodes CASSGRASSLTHEQYF. The whole variable domain, remainder taken from reference TRBV9 and TRBJ2-7, is DSGVTQTPKHLITATGQRVTLRCSPRSGDLSVYWYQQSLDQGLQFLIQYYNGEERAKGNILERFSAQQFPDLHSELNLSSLELGDSALYFCASSGRASSLTHEQYFGPGTRLTVT.

Only one count was recorded for this clone. The chain couples TRBV5-5 to TRBJ1-1; D remains ambiguous. Germline CDR1 reads SGHKS; CDR2 reads YYEKEE (reference sequence). Trimming removed 2 bases at V and 2 bases at J, with 13 bases between. The CDR3 totals 15 residues. CDR3 in DNA: TGTGCCAGCAGCTTCCCCGACATCCTTAACACTGAAGCTTTCTTT. Translated, it gives CASSFPDILNTEAFF.